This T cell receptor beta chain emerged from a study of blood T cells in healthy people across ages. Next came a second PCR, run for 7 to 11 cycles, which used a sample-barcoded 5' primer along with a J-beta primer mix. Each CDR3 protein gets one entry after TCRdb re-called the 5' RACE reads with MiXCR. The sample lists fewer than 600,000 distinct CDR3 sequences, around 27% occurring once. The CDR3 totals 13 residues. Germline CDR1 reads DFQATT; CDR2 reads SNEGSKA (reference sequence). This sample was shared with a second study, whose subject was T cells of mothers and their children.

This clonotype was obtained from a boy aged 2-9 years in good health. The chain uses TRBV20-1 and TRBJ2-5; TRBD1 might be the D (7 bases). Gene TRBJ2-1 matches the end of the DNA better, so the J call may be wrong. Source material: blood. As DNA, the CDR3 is TGCAGTGCCAGGTGGTCAGGGGGGAATGAGCAGTTCTTC. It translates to CSARWSGGNEQFF.